These 28 T cell receptor beta chains were sequenced from one sample in a study of cytomegalovirus exposure and HLA in healthy donors. Primers: 60 Vbeta forward and 13 Jbeta reverse. Method: immunoSEQ multiplex PCR; TCRdb's copy keeps in-frame clones and lacks some. The sample has some 65,000 clones; approximately 80% are singletons. Material for sequencing was PBMCs. Receptors were obtained from a girl aged 5 to 17 in good health and CMV-seropositive.

This rearrangement joins TRBV15 to TRBJ2-4; tentative D call: TRBD1 (6 bases). This CDR3 is 15 amino acids long. The germline V gene has CDR1 LNHNV and CDR2 YYDKDF (reference sequence). Trimming took 3 bases from V and 0 from J, leaving 9 bases between them. Written as DNA, the CDR3 is TGTGCCACCAGCAGGGACAGATTAGCCAAAAACATTCAGTACTTC. Translation: CATSRDRLAKNIQYF.

The chain combines TRBV1 with TRBJ1-4; the D call in the table, TRBD1, was not verified against the DNA. TRBV1 is noted as a pseudogene. This CDR3 has 14 residues. The CDR3 protein is CTSSHDRPDEKLFF. The CDR3 region has the DNA TGCACCAGCAGCCACGACAGACCTGACGAAAAACTGTTTTTT.

The genes are TRBV10-3 and TRBJ2-7; 11 bases match TRBD1. Germline CDR1 reads ENHRY; CDR2 reads SYGVKD. With 6 bases clipped from V and 2 bases from J, the junction kept 9 bases outside the gene matches. CDR3 size: 16 residues. The CDR3 region is CAISVWDRGSAYEQYF. CDR3 nucleotide sequence: TGTGCCATCAGCGTCTGGGACAGGGGGTCAGCCTACGAGCAGTACTTC.

The chain is built from TRBV7-9 and TRBJ1-2; the D is unclear. Germline V gene lookup returns CDR1 SEHNR and CDR2 FQNEAQ (reference sequence). Trimming took off 2 bases at V and 6 bases at J, with 19 bases between the two ends. The CDR3 covers 16 residues. CDR3 sequence reads: CASSLIGYRSGDGYTF. CDR3 DNA sequence: TGTGCCAGCAGCTTAATAGGTTACAGATCCGGGGATGGCTACACCTTC.

This clone was counted only a few times. The chain links TRBV10-3 to TRBJ2-7, with 10 bases that match TRBD2. The germline V gene encodes CDR1 ENHRY and CDR2 SYGVKD. J lost 6 bases, V lost 4 bases, and 6 bases had no gene match. CDR3 length: 14 residues. The DNA of the CDR3 is TGTGCCATCAGTGGGGCGGGACTAGCGTTCGAGCAGTACTTC. It translates to CAISGAGLAFEQYF.

Details on this clone: A read error may account for a junction end that differs from germline. V gene TRBV5-6 combines with J gene TRBJ2-7; a possible D gene is TRBD2 (5 bases). This CDR3 has 14 amino acids. The germline V gene encodes CDR1 SGHDT and CDR2 YYEEEE. Written as DNA, the CDR3 is TGTGCCAGCAGGTTGAGACCGGCGGCGGGCCACATGGACTTC. Its translation is CASRLRPAAGHMDF.

CDR3 protein: CASSTGALSYNEQFF. CDR3 nucleotides: TGTGCCAGCAGTACAGGGGCTTTAAGCTACAATGAGCAGTTCTTC. The chain couples TRBV28 to TRBJ2-1, with TRBD1 matching over 7 bases. The length of the CDR3 is 15 residues. In germline, CDR1 is MDHEN, CDR2 SYDVKM. The trim removed 5 bases at V and 3 bases at J, leaving 7 bases unmatched.

This chain links TRBV28 with TRBJ1-1, with 8 bases fitting TRBD1. V lost 1 base, J lost 2 bases, and 3 bases stayed unmatched. The CDR3 covers 15 residues. Germline CDR1 and CDR2: MDHEN and SYDVKM. CDR3 in DNA: TGTGCCAGCAGTTTATTGGACAGGGTTAACACTGAAGCTTTCTTT. This sequence encodes CASSLLDRVNTEAFF.

The chain couples TRBV7-2 to TRBJ1-5; D might be TRBD1 (5 bases). Trimming left V 5 bases short and J 7 bases short, with 18 bases between. The germline V gene encodes CDR1 SGHTA and CDR2 FQGNSA. CDR3 length: 15 residues. The chain's CDR3 is CASSPRGGSEQPQHF. The CDR3, as DNA: TGTGCCAGCAGCCCCCGGGGGGGGTCAGAGCAGCCCCAGCATTTT.

The gene calls are TRBV30 and TRBJ2-3; TRBD2 aligns across 8 bases. CDR1 and CDR2 (germline): GTSNPN, SVGIG (reference sequence). The V gene end was trimmed by 4 bases and the J gene end by 5 bases; junction bases not matched to a gene: 5. The CDR3 totals 13 residues. The CDR3 DNA is TGTGCCTGGACGGGACTAGGAAGAGATACGCAGTATTTT. This gives the protein CAWTGLGRDTQYF.

V usage is TRBV28 and J usage is TRBJ1-2; 9 bases are a match to TRBD1. V dropped 6 bases and J dropped 8; count of bases not matched to a gene: 10. Germline CDR1 is MDHEN and CDR2 is SYDVKM. CDR3 length equals 14 residues. The CDR3 sequence: CASSPGQGRGGYTF. The CDR3 DNA reads as TGTGCCAGCAGCCCAGGACAGGGGAGAGGGGGCTACACCTTC.

V and J are TRBV10-3 and TRBJ1-4; 8 bases align to TRBD1. The CDR3 is 16 residues long. The V gene end was trimmed by 2 bases and the J gene end by 8 bases; junction bases not matched to a gene: 10. The V gene's germline CDR1 is ENHRY and CDR2 SYGVKD. The CDR3 spells CAISEAGGLVDEKLFF. CDR3 nucleotide sequence: TGTGCCATCAGTGAGGCAGGGGGCCTGGTAGACGAAAAACTGTTTTTT.

The chain has TRBV11-3 and TRBJ2-1; a possible D gene is TRBD2 (5 bases). V lost 1 base and J 3 bases, leaving 10 bases between the germline ends. CDR3 length: 15 residues. Germline loops: CDR1 SGHNT, CDR2 YENEEA. CDR3 bases: TGTGCCAGCAGCTTAGGTAACAGCGGCTACAATGAGCAGTTCTTC. Its protein product is CASSLGNSGYNEQFF.

CDR3 in amino acids: CASGRAYQETQYF. DNA for the CDR3: TGTGCCAGCGGGCGGGCGTACCAAGAGACCCAGTACTTC. The rearrangement joins TRBV19 to TRBJ2-5, with D maybe TRBD2 (5 bases). The CDR3 is made up of 13 amino acids. Germline CDR1 reads LNHDA; CDR2 reads SQIVND (reference sequence). Trimming stripped 9 bases from V and 0 bases from J, with 11 bases between.

The count of this clone is one. The rearrangement uses TRBV4-1 and TRBJ2-7, with 9 bases that match TRBD1. The trim removed 0 bases at V and 1 base at J, leaving 4 bases unmatched. Germline loops: CDR1 MGHRA, CDR2 YSYEKL. CDR3 length equals 16 residues. The CDR3 loop is CASSQDWTGASYEQYF. The DNA for the CDR3 is TGCGCCAGCAGCCAAGATTGGACAGGGGCGTCCTACGAGCAGTACTTC.

The CDR3 DNA is TGCAGTGAAGGACAGAACTATGGCTACACCTTC. This codes for CSEGQNYGYTF. V usage is TRBV20-1 and J usage is TRBJ1-2; tentatively, D is TRBD1 (6 bases). V was trimmed by 7 bases and J by 2 bases, leaving 8 bases between them. The CDR3 runs 11 residues. CDR1 and CDR2 (germline): DFQATT, SNEGSKA (reference sequence).

This clone was recorded once. V usage is TRBV7-8 and J usage is TRBJ2-1; 12 bases agree with TRBD2. With 3 bases clipped from V and 10 bases from J, the junction kept 7 bases outside the gene matches. Germline loops: CDR1 SGHVS, CDR2 FQNEAQ. The CDR3 is made up of 15 amino acids. CDR3 sequence reads: CASSFLAGGPDEQFF. CDR3 nucleotides: TGTGCCAGCAGCTTTCTAGCGGGAGGGCCGGACGAGCAGTTCTTC.

Only a few counts were recorded for this clone. V gene TRBV5-5 combines with J gene TRBJ1-4; D may be TRBD1 (6 bases). Germline loops: CDR1 SGHKS, CDR2 YYEKEE (reference sequence). The V gene lost 6 bases and the J gene lost 4 bases, with 10 bases spanning the gap. CDR3 length: 13 amino acids. The CDR3 DNA reads as TGTGCCAGCATCCCGGACAGTAATGAAAAACTGTTTTTT. Translated, it gives CASIPDSNEKLFF.

CDR3 nucleotide sequence: TGTGCCAGCAGTCCCCAATCCACTGAAGCTTTCTTT. Protein sequence: CASSPQSTEAFF. V and J are TRBV28 and TRBJ1-1; D is undetermined. The CDR3 runs to 12 residues. Germline CDR1 and CDR2: MDHEN and SYDVKM. V was clipped by 5 bases and J by 4 bases, with 8 bases between them.

This chain uses TRBV30 with TRBJ2-1, with D possibly matching TRBD2 (6 bases). The germline V and J ends were trimmed by 5 bases and 9 bases, with 17 bases remaining between them. CDR3 size: 13 residues. CDR1 GTSNPN and CDR2 SVGIG come from the germline V gene (reference sequence). DNA for the CDR3: TGTGCCTGGGGCCGGGACTCTCTTGCTGAGCAGTTCTTC. This gives the protein CAWGRDSLAEQFF.

The gene calls are TRBV29-1 and TRBJ1-1; D is perhaps TRBD1 (5 bases). CDR1 is SQVTM and CDR2 is ANQGSEA in the germline V gene. The V end was cut by 7 bases, the J end by 0 bases, with 18 bases between. The CDR3 sequence is 15 residues long. The CDR3 nucleotides are TGCAGCGCGGGAGGGGTTGGGACGGTGAACACTGAAGCTTTCTTT. It is translated as CSAGGVGTVNTEAFF.

The V and J genes are TRBV19 and TRBJ1-2; perhaps TRBD1 as D (5 bases). This CDR3 spans 13 amino acids. Germline CDR1 LNHDA, CDR2 SQIVND (reference sequence). V was clipped by 7 bases and J by 2 bases, with 11 bases between them. CDR3 loop: CASKGALNYGYTF. The CDR3 DNA sequence: TGTGCCAGTAAAGGGGCGTTAAACTATGGCTACACCTTC.

The chain employs TRBV4-1 and TRBJ1-2; 7 bases are shared with TRBD1. Trimming at V came to 1 base and at J to 1 base, leaving 9 bases not matched to a gene. Germline V gene sequence: CDR1 MGHRA, CDR2 YSYEKL. CDR3 length: 17 amino acids. CDR3: CASSQVLPGGFNYGYTF. In nucleotides, the CDR3 is TGCGCCAGCAGCCAAGTGTTACCAGGGGGATTTAACTATGGCTACACCTTC.

This clone was picked up one time. The rearrangement joins TRBV5-4 to TRBJ2-7; 10 bases match TRBD1. The CDR3 is made up of 14 amino acids. Germline CDR1 reads SGHNT; CDR2 reads YYREEE (reference sequence). V lost 2 bases to trimming and J lost 5 bases; unmatched junction nucleotides: 4. CDR3 nucleotide sequence: TGTGCCAGCAGCTTTCCGGGACAGGGGAACGAGCAGTACTTC. Translating gives CASSFPGQGNEQYF.

V usage is TRBV6-5 and J usage is TRBJ1-2; no definite D call. The CDR3 sequence is 14 residues long. Germline assignment: CDR1 MNHEY and CDR2 SVGAGI. V lost 5 bases and J 4 bases, leaving 14 bases between the germline ends. The CDR3 DNA reads as TGTGCCAGCAGTACGGGGAGGGCGGGCTATGGCTACACCTTC. This gives the protein CASSTGRAGYGYTF.

This clone has a handful of counts. The chain is built from TRBV5-4 and TRBJ1-1, with 8 bases lining up with TRBD1. Germline CDR1 is SGHNT and CDR2 is YYREEE (reference sequence). J lost 3 bases, V lost 5 bases, and 6 bases had no gene match. There are 14 residues in the CDR3. CDR3 sequence reads: CASSTGGGDTEAFF. The CDR3 DNA is TGTGCCAGCAGTACAGGGGGAGGGGACACTGAAGCTTTCTTT.

The rearrangement links TRBV30 to TRBJ2-3; 10 bases agree with TRBD1. The CDR3 consists of 14 residues. V gave up 5 bases and J gave up 5 bases; unmatched junction bases: 7. Looked up from germline, CDR1 is GTSNPN and CDR2 is SVGIG (reference sequence). The CDR3 spells CAWDPGTGVDTQYF. DNA for the CDR3: TGTGCCTGGGACCCCGGGACAGGGGTAGATACGCAGTATTTT.

This rearrangement joins TRBV5-1 to TRBJ2-7; D unclear. V was shortened by 0 bases and J by 3 bases, with 10 bases between the two germline ends. Germline V CDR1 and CDR2: SGHRS, YFSETQ. The CDR3 loop spans 14 amino acids. CDR3 coding DNA: TGCGCCAGCAGCTTGGACTCTTGGTACTACGAGCAGTACTTC. Translating it yields CASSLDSWYYEQYF.